What follows describes a single T cell receptor beta chain. There are 16 residues in the CDR3. Germline CDR1 MGHRA, CDR2 YSYEKL. Trimming took 4 bases from V and 4 from J, leaving 18 bases between them. CD45RO-negative, CCR7-selected cells formed the naive CD8 fraction, which excluded terminally differentiated effector memory CD45RA+ cells. The sample originates from a study of shared clonotypes between healthy human individuals. Sorted subsets were amplified in replicate PCRs using 200 ng DNA, 30,000 to 35,000 T cell genomes. The assay was immunoSEQ multiplex PCR, and TCRdb's table has in-frame clones only and misses some. The table shows around 640,000 clones, with 95% to 97% occurring only once.

This TCR came from a woman aged 25 to 45 in good health. This chain joins TRBV4-1 and TRBJ2-3, with D maybe TRBD2 (5 bases). Specimen: naive CD8+ T cells sorted from blood. The CDR3 loop reads CASSPRSSILADTQYF. CDR3 bases: TGCGCCAGCAGCCCCCGATCTAGCATTCTGGCAGATACGCAGTATTTT.